This T cell receptor beta chain was identified during a study of T cells after yellow fever vaccination. This CDR3 has 17 amino acids. Germline CDR1 and CDR2: MNHEY and SVGAGI. The ends lost 5 bases at V and 1 base at J; junction bases unmatched: 7. In TCRdb, the 5' RACE reads were re-called with MiXCR into one record per CDR3 protein. The sample holds about 300,000 distinct CDR3 sequences; about 4% are singletons and the top ten take approximately 25%. The specimen was PBMCs, collected 5 days after the yellow fever booster vaccination. The genes are TRBV6-5 and TRBJ2-7, with TRBD2 matching 14 bases. The receptor comes from a man aged 18-30 years who received the YFV17D yellow fever vaccine. CDR3 bases: TGTGCCAGCAGTAAGGGACTAGCGGGGGCGCGGTCCTACGAGCAGTACTTC. As protein: CASSKGLAGARSYEQYF.